Below are 26 T cell receptor beta chains sequenced from a single sample in a study of T cells in Graves' hyperthyroidism and ophthalmopathy (dated by TCRdb to the late 2010s). Library preparation employed multiplex PCR. Sequencing took place on an Illumina HiSeq 2000. The TCR beta CDR3 regions were amplified from RNA transcripts. The first round of RT-PCR for the TCR CDR3 was performed with the HTBI primer set and the Qiagen OneStep RT-PCR kit. The public reads were reanalyzed by TCRdb: fastp trimming at Q25, MiXCR alignment, in-frame beta chains only. Here each entry gathers all rows of one CDR3 protein and keeps the most common genes and DNA. The sample data list hundreds of thousands of distinct CDR3 sequences, and around 40% of these were observed just once. The ten largest clonotypes hold roughly 31% of the sample. The sample taken for sequencing was blood. The source of these receptors is a middle-aged woman with Graves' hyperthyroidism.

On this clonotype itself: A read error may be the cause here, since a much bigger clone is one base away. This rearrangement joins TRBV19 to TRBJ1-2; a possible D gene is TRBD1 (5 bases). The CDR3 is made up of 15 amino acids. The V gene lost 10 bases and the J gene lost 3 bases, with 21 bases spanning the gap. The germline gives CDR1 LNHDA, CDR2 SQIVND (reference sequence). The chain's CDR3 is CATPSVGTDDYGYTF. In DNA, the CDR3 is TGTGCCACTCCCTCGGTGGGGACGGACGACTATGGCTACACCTTC.

With regard to this clonotype: One end of the junction is discordant with germline, which a read error may explain. The genes are TRBV19 and TRBJ1-2; TRBD1 might be the D (5 bases). CDR1 and CDR2 (germline): LNHDA, SQIVND (reference sequence). This CDR3 region has 14 residues. CDR3 protein: CASSIRGEFYGHTF. The DNA for the CDR3 is TGTGCCAGTAGTATACGAGGGGAGTTCTATGGCCACACCTTC.

The gene calls are TRBV25-1 and TRBJ2-7; possibly TRBD2 for D (5 bases). The length of the CDR3 is 12 residues. CDR1 MGHDK and CDR2 SYGVNS come from the germline V gene. With 5 bases removed from V and 5 bases from J, the gap between germline ends came to 10 bases. This CDR3 is CASSLLANEQYF. The CDR3 DNA follows: TGTGCCAGCAGTCTGCTAGCAAACGAGCAGTACTTC.

This clonotype appeared a few times. V and J are TRBV6-8 and TRBJ1-4; maybe TRBD1 (5 bases). Germline V gene data show CDR1 as MNHGY and CDR2 as SAAAGT. CDR3 length: 16 amino acids. The V and J ends lost 5 bases and 5 bases respectively, with 18 bases between them. The CDR3 protein is CASSPDRTPRNEKLFF. CDR3 nucleotides: TGTGCCAGCAGTCCAGATCGGACACCGAGAAATGAAAAACTGTTTTTT.

The table lists this clonotype with a few counts. This chain joins TRBV12-3 or TRBV12-4 and TRBJ2-2; a weak D match, TRBD2 (6 bases). With 6 bases removed from V and 4 bases from J, the gap between germline ends came to 12 bases. The CDR3 totals 14 residues. The CDR3 sequence: CASSFTSRTGELFF. The CDR3 region has the DNA TGTGCCAGCAGCTTCACTAGCCGCACCGGGGAGCTGTTTTTT.

Points on this clonotype: Relative to the germline gene, one junction end is altered; a read error may explain this. The chain uses TRBV3-1 and TRBJ2-7, with D maybe TRBD1 (6 bases). The CDR3 is 15 amino acids. Germline loops: CDR1 LGHDT, CDR2 YNNKEL (reference sequence). The CDR3 DNA sequence: TGTGTCAGCAGCCAAGCACAGGGAACATCTTACGAGCAGTACTTC. It specifies CVSSQAQGTSYEQYF.

At least ten counts were recorded for this clonotype. The rearrangement joins TRBV10-3 to TRBJ2-7; D may be TRBD1 (5 bases). CDR3 size: 14 residues. Trimming left V 2 bases short and J 6 bases short, with 14 bases between. Germline V gene data show CDR1 as ENHRY and CDR2 as SYGVKD. For the CDR3, the DNA is TGTGCCATCAGTGAGGGAAGGGGTTTGGCCGAGCAGTACTTC. This sequence encodes CAISEGRGLAEQYF.

CDR3 residues: CASSSQYGNTIYF. The DNA of the CDR3 is TGTGCCAGCAGCTCCCAATATGGAAACACCATATATTTT. This chain connects TRBV7-2 to TRBJ1-3, with D unresolved. From germline, CDR1 is SGHTA and CDR2 FQGNSA. This CDR3 spans 13 amino acids. V lost 4 bases and J 3 bases, leaving 7 bases between the germline ends.

This clonotype turned up a few times. V usage is TRBV28 and J usage is TRBJ2-7, with 9 nucleotides matching TRBD2. The CDR3 consists of 16 residues. The V gene end was trimmed by 5 bases and the J gene end by 2 bases; junction bases not matched to a gene: 10. Germline CDR1 is MDHEN and CDR2 is SYDVKM. The CDR3 region is CASSPILAGETYEQYF. For the CDR3, the DNA is TGTGCCAGCAGTCCCATCTTAGCGGGAGAGACCTACGAGCAGTACTTC. Combining the CDR3 with reference TRBV28 and TRBJ2-7 gives the whole variable domain DVKVTQSSRYLVKRTGEKVFLECVQDMDHENMFWYRQDPGLGLRLIYFSYDVKMKEKGDIPEGYSVSREKKERFSLILESASTNQTSMYLCASSPILAGETYEQYFGPGTRLTVT.

Points on this clonotype: One junction end disagrees with the germline gene, perhaps due to a read error. V usage is TRBV7-9 and J usage is TRBJ2-7, with 15 bases lining up with TRBD2. The CDR3 sequence is 17 residues long. In germline, CDR1 is SEHNR, CDR2 FQNEAQ (reference sequence). CDR3 sequence (DNA): TGTGCCAGCAGCGAAGGGACTAGCGGGAGGATACACAATGAGCAATTCTTC. The encoded protein is CASSEGTSGRIHNEQFF.

This clonotype has just a few counts. The chain recombines TRBV12-3 or TRBV12-4 with TRBJ1-4, with D tentatively TRBD1 (5 bases). The CDR3 spans 14 residues. V lost 8 bases and J lost 9, with 19 bases in between. The CDR3 spells CASVRGGENQKLFF. Written as DNA, the CDR3 is TGTGCCAGCGTCCGTGGGGGGGAGAATCAAAAACTGTTTTTT.

The gene calls are TRBV29-1 and TRBJ1-4; D gene ambiguous. This CDR3 is 12 amino acids long. The germline CDR1 and CDR2 sequences are SQVTM and ANQGSEA. CDR3: CSLRGLNEKLFF. The CDR3 coding sequence is TGCAGTTTACGAGGGTTAAATGAAAAACTGTTTTTT. The full variable domain, its missing parts supplied by reference TRBV29-1 and TRBJ1-4, is SAVISQKPSRDICQRGTSLTIQCQVDSQVTMMFWYRQQPGQSLTLIATANQGSEATYESGFVIDKFPISRPNLTFSTLTVSNMSPEDSSIYLCSLRGLNEKLFFGSGTQLSVL.

The V gene is TRBV11-2, the J gene TRBJ1-1; 9 positions agree with TRBD1. Unmatched junction bases numbered 10, after V lost 8 bases and J lost 0 bases. The CDR3 covers 16 residues. Per the germline V gene, CDR1 is SGHAT and CDR2 is FQNNGV. CDR3 in DNA: TGTGCCAGCGCCGGGACAGGGACCATCATGAACACTGAAGCTTTCTTT. Amino acids: CASAGTGTIMNTEAFF.

The gene calls are TRBV7-9 and TRBJ1-2; 7 bases are shared with TRBD1. V shed 5 bases and J 8 bases; nucleotides not matched to a gene: 8. CDR3 length: 13 amino acids. CDR1 is SEHNR and CDR2 is FQNEAQ in the germline V gene (reference sequence). CDR3 nucleotide sequence: TGTGCCAGCAGCGGGGACAGTTGGGGCGGCTACACCTTC. It translates to CASSGDSWGGYTF.

This clonotype was seen a handful of times. This chain links TRBV6-5 with TRBJ2-6; D not resolved. CDR1 MNHEY and CDR2 SVGAGI come from the germline V gene. The CDR3 length is 11 residues. V was shortened by 6 bases and J by 12 bases, with 9 bases between the two germline ends. The CDR3 DNA reads as TGTGCCAGCAGCTCGCTCGGCGTCCTGACTTTC. Translated: CASSSLGVLTF.

J is TRBJ2-5 and V is TRBV7-9; D uncertain. With 5 bases removed from V and 9 bases from J, the gap between germline ends came to 13 bases. The CDR3 spans 12 residues. CDR1 SEHNR and CDR2 FQNEAQ come from the germline V gene (reference sequence). This chain's CDR3 is CASSKPTLSQYF. The CDR3 DNA reads as TGTGCCAGCAGCAAACCGACCTTATCCCAGTACTTC.

The V call is TRBV12-3 or TRBV12-4, the J call TRBJ1-2; D ambiguous. The CDR3 has 15 amino acids. V shed 3 bases and J shed 5 bases, with 16 bases lying between them. The DNA of the CDR3 is TGTGCCAGCAGTTTTTACCTCTGCCCCCCGTATGGCTACACCTTC. As protein: CASSFYLCPPYGYTF.

This clonotype showed up many times. The rearrangement joins TRBV7-9 to TRBJ1-1; the D is unclear. Trimming took 1 base from V and 6 from J, leaving 12 bases between them. The CDR3 loop spans 14 amino acids. The germline V gene has CDR1 SEHNR and CDR2 FQNEAQ (reference sequence). The CDR3 region has the DNA TGTGCCAGCAGCTTAGGGTCCATGTTTGCTGAAGCTTTCTTT. Its translation: CASSLGSMFAEAFF.

This clonotype was detected many times. J is TRBJ2-7 and V is TRBV20-1; D may be TRBD1 (5 bases). CDR1 DFQATT and CDR2 SNEGSKA come from the germline V gene (reference sequence). The V and J ends lost 2 bases and 3 bases respectively, with 11 bases between them. This CDR3 is 13 amino acids long. As DNA, the CDR3 is TGCAGTGCTAGACGTCCGGACAACTACGAGCAGTACTTC. It specifies CSARRPDNYEQYF.

At least ten counts were recorded for this clonotype. V usage is TRBV6-1 and J usage is TRBJ2-7, with 10 bases matching TRBD1. The CDR3 is 15 residues long. The V gene end was trimmed by 4 bases and the J gene end by 7 bases; junction bases not matched to a gene: 10. Looked up from germline, CDR1 is MNHNS and CDR2 is SASEGT. For the CDR3, the DNA is TGTGCCAGCAGTGCCCCGGGACAGGGGCCCCGTGAGCAGTACTTC. It translates to CASSAPGQGPREQYF.

The chain carries TRBV25-1 and TRBJ2-7; D gene ambiguous. The CDR3 sequence is 14 residues long. CDR1 and CDR2 (germline): MGHDK, SYGVNS. The V end was cut by 1 base, the J end by 5 bases, with 12 bases between. DNA for the CDR3: TGTGCCAGCAGTGAATGGGAAGGGCTCAACGAGCAGTACTTC. This codes for CASSEWEGLNEQYF.

As for this clonotype: This may arise from a read error, as a much more abundant clone is one base away. Because the CDR3 is missing its conserved closing phenylalanine or tryptophan, this is likely a read error. The chain employs TRBV7-9 and TRBJ2-7, with D perhaps matching TRBD1 or TRBD2 (5 bases each). Germline CDR1 SEHNR, CDR2 FQNEAQ (reference sequence). Trimming cost V 3 bases and J 3 bases, with 12 bases left between them. The CDR3 sequence is 14 residues long. DNA of the CDR3: TGTGCCAGCAGCTTGGGGGTAGGCCTCTACGAGCAGTACCTC. Encoded protein: CASSLGVGLYEQYL.

This rearrangement joins TRBV24-1 to TRBJ2-5, with 9 bases fitting TRBD1. V was clipped by 9 bases and J by 7 bases; unmatched bases: 8. Germline-derived CDR1 and CDR2 are KGHDR and SFDVKD. The CDR3 runs to 13 residues. The CDR3: CATQDRGSVTQYF. CDR3 in DNA: TGTGCCACCCAAGACAGGGGGTCCGTGACCCAGTACTTC.

The V gene is TRBV29-1, the J gene TRBJ1-1; possible D gene TRBD1, 5 bases. Germline CDR1 SQVTM, CDR2 ANQGSEA. The length of the CDR3 is 12 residues. Trimming left V 3 bases short and J 8 bases short, with 13 bases between. CDR3 region: CSVDDGGDEAFF. CDR3 nucleotides: TGCAGCGTTGACGACGGGGGGGACGAAGCTTTCTTT.

V usage is TRBV19 and J usage is TRBJ1-1; D possibly corresponds to TRBD1 (6 bases). V lost 7 bases to trimming and J lost 5 bases, with 20 bases between them. The CDR3 is 15 residues long. CDR1 is LNHDA and CDR2 is SQIVND in the germline V gene (reference sequence). This CDR3 is CASTYPDRPETEAFF. In nucleotides, the CDR3 is TGTGCCAGTACCTACCCTGACAGGCCAGAAACTGAAGCTTTCTTT.

This chain uses TRBV28 with TRBJ1-1; D is unresolved. The germline V gene encodes CDR1 MDHEN and CDR2 SYDVKM. CDR3 size: 11 residues. V was shortened by 7 bases and J by 11 bases, with 14 bases between the two germline ends. This chain's CDR3 is CASTRRGPAFF. CDR3 DNA: TGTGCCAGCACACGGAGAGGGCCCGCTTTCTTT.